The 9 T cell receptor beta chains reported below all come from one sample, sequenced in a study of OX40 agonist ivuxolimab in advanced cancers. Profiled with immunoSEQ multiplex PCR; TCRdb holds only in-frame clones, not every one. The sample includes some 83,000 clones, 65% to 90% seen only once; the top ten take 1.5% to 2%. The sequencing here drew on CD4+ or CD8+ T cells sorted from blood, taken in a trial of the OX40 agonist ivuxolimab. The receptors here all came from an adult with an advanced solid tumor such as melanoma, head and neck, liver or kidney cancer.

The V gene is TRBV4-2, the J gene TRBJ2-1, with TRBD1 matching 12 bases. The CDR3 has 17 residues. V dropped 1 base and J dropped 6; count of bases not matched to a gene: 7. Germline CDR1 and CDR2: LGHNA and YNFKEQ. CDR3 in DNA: TGTGCCAGCAGCCAAGTTGGGGGACAGGGGGCTTCCAATGAGCAGTTCTTC. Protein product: CASSQVGGQGASNEQFF.

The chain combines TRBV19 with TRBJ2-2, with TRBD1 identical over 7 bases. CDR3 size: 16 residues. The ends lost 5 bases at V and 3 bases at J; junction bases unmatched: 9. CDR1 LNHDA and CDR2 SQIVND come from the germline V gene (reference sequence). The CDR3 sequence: CASSARQGFDTGELFF. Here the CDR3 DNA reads TGTGCCAGTAGTGCCCGACAGGGTTTCGACACCGGGGAGCTGTTTTTT.

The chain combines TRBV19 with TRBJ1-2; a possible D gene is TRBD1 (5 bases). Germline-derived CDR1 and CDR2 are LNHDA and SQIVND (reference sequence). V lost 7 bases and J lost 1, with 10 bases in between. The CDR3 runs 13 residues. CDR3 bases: TGTGCCAGTAACATAAGGGGTAACTATGGCTACACCTTC. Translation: CASNIRGNYGYTF.

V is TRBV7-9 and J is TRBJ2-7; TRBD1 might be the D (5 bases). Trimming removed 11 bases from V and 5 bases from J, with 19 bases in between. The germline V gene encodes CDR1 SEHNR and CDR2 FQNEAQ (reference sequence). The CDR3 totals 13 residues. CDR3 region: CAGSGRQGHEQYF. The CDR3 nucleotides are TGTGCCGGATCTGGTCGGCAGGGTCACGAGCAGTACTTC.

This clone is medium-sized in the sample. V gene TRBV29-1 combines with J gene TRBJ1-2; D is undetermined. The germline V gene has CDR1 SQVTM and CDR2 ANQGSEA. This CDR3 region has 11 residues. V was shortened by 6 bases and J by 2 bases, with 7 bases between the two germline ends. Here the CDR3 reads CSVLDNYGYTF. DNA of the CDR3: TGCAGCGTCTTGGACAACTATGGCTACACCTTC.

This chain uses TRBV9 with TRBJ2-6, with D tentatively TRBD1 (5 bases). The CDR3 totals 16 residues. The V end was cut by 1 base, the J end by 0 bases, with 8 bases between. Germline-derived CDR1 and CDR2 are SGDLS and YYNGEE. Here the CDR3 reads CASSVKGLSGANVLTF. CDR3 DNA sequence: TGTGCCAGCAGCGTAAAGGGGCTCTCTGGGGCCAACGTCCTGACTTTC.

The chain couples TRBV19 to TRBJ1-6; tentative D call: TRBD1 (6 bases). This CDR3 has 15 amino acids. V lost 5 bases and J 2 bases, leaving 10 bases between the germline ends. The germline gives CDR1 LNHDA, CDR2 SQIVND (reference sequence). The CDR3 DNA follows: TGTGCCAGTAGTCATCGGGACACCTATAATTCACCCCTCCACTTT. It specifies CASSHRDTYNSPLHF.

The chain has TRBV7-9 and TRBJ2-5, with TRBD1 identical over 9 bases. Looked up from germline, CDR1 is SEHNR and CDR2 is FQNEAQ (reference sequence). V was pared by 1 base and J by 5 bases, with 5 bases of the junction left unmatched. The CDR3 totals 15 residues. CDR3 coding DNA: TGTGCCAGCAGCTTAGGGACAGGGGTTGGGGAGACCCAGTACTTC. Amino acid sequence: CASSLGTGVGETQYF.

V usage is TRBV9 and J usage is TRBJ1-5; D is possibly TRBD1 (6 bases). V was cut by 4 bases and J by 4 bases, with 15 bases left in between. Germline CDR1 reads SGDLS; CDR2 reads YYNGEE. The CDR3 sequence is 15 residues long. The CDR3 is CASSTSTGLNQPQHF. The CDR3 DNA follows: TGTGCCAGCAGCACGTCCACAGGGTTGAATCAGCCCCAGCATTTT.